The 25 T cell receptor beta chains below all came from one sample that was sequenced in a study of T cells after posttransplantation cyclophosphamide (dated by TCRdb to 2016 to 2017). Library preparation was by the immunoSEQ multiplex PCR assay. The table was pulled from immuneACCESS by TCRdb, which kept in-frame rearrangements only. Such tables lose some clones; where checked, under half of the loss comes from unresolved V genes, and the rest has no known cause. Here the sample has 51,000 or so clones; 94% occur a single time. The ten largest account for about 3.1% of the sample. What was sequenced was PBMCs. Receptors originate from a woman under 40 in good health and a related stem cell transplant donor.

The chain links TRBV7-8 to TRBJ2-2; no reliable D call. The CDR3 consists of 14 residues. V lost 1 base and J 4 bases, leaving 7 bases between the germline ends. The germline gives CDR1 SGHVS, CDR2 FQNEAQ. The CDR3 region is CASSLDRATGELFF. DNA for the CDR3: TGTGCCAGCAGCTTAGATCGCGCCACCGGGGAGCTGTTTTTT. The variable domain in full, completed from reference TRBV7-8 and TRBJ2-2, reads GAGVSQSPRYKVAKRGQDVALRCDPISGHVSLFWYQQALGQGPEFLTYFQNEAQLDKSGLPSDRFFAERPEGSVSTLKIQRTQQEDSAVYLCASSLDRATGELFFGEGSRLTVL.

This clone was observed a few times. This chain joins TRBV5-1 and TRBJ2-5; possible D gene TRBD1, 6 bases. The V end was cut by 0 bases, the J end by 4 bases, with 13 bases between. This CDR3 region has 15 residues. Germline V lookup: CDR1 SGHRS, CDR2 YFSETQ. The CDR3 sequence: CASSLVPGVTETQYF. The CDR3 nucleotides read TGCGCCAGCAGCTTGGTTCCAGGGGTAACAGAGACCCAGTACTTC.

The rearrangement joins TRBV6-6 to TRBJ1-2; unclear D gene. Germline loops: CDR1 MNHNY, CDR2 SVGAGI (reference sequence). The CDR3 sequence is 14 residues long. With 2 bases removed from V and 5 bases from J, the gap between germline ends came to 12 bases. For the CDR3, the DNA is TGTGCCAGCAGTTACGAACCAGGATATTATGGCTACACCTTC. Its protein is CASSYEPGYYGYTF.

This clone was seen only once. This sequence joins TRBV12-5 and TRBJ2-7, with D possibly being TRBD1 (5 bases). The CDR3 spans 14 residues. V was shortened by 5 bases and J by 9 bases, with 20 bases between the two germline ends. Per germline, CDR1 LGHNT and CDR2 FRNRAP. CDR3 bases: TGTGCTAGTGGTCCCTCGACAGACAAGTTTAGGCAGTACTTC. Amino acid sequence: CASGPSTDKFRQYF.

This chain uses TRBV10-2 with TRBJ2-7, with TRBD1 matching over 10 bases. The length of the CDR3 is 14 residues. The J segment lost 2 bases and the V segment lost 6 bases, leaving 4 bases of the junction unmatched. From germline, CDR1 is WSHSY and CDR2 SAAADI. The DNA for the CDR3 is TGCGCCAGCAGGGCCGGGACAGGGGCCTACGAGCAGTACTTC. Amino acid sequence: CASRAGTGAYEQYF.

This clone has a handful of counts. CDR3 bases: TGTGCCACCAGCGGGGGACAGCCCCTTAATGAAAAACTGTTTTTT. This codes for CATSGGQPLNEKLFF. The gene calls are TRBV15 and TRBJ1-4; 7 bases are shared with TRBD1. V was clipped by 5 bases and J by 4 bases; unmatched bases: 7. Germline V lookup: CDR1 LNHNV, CDR2 YYDKDF (reference sequence). This CDR3 has 15 residues.

The chain combines TRBV11-1 with TRBJ1-3; D unclear. This CDR3 contains 17 residues. The germline V gene has CDR1 SGHAT and CDR2 FQDESV (reference sequence). V lost 1 base, J lost 0 bases, and 13 bases lay in between. The CDR3 sequence: CASSLVGSSNSGNTIYF. In nucleotides, the CDR3 is TGTGCCAGCAGCTTAGTGGGCAGTTCCAACTCTGGAAACACCATATATTTT.

This clone was detected once. The genes are TRBV2 and TRBJ2-2; 8 positions agree with TRBD1. Germline CDR1 SNHLY, CDR2 FYNNEI. After removal of 6 bases from V and 4 bases from J, the junction contained 7 bases not matched to a gene. CDR3 size: 15 residues. CDR3 region: CASSKRQGSTGELFF. CDR3 coding DNA: TGTGCCAGCAGCAAGCGACAGGGGAGCACCGGGGAGCTGTTTTTT. Full variable domain (remainder filled in from reference TRBV2 and TRBJ2-2): EPEVTQTPSHQVTQMGQEVILRCVPISNHLYFYWYRQILGQKVEFLVSFYNNEISEKSEIFDDQFSVERPDGSNFTLKIRSTKLEDSAMYFCASSKRQGSTGELFFGEGSRLTVL.

The J gene is TRBJ2-2, the V gene TRBV7-3, with D unclear. V lost 6 bases and J lost 3, with 5 bases in between. From germline, CDR1 is SGHTA and CDR2 FQGTGA. This CDR3 region has 12 residues. CDR3 in amino acids: CASSSYTGELFF. The CDR3 coding sequence is TGTGCCAGCAGTTCATACACCGGGGAGCTGTTTTTT.

The chain recombines TRBV6-5 with TRBJ1-3; possibly TRBD1 for D (5 bases). Trimming took 0 bases from V and 0 from J, leaving 9 bases between them. This CDR3 spans 16 amino acids. Germline-derived CDR1 and CDR2 are MNHEY and SVGAGI. DNA for the CDR3: TGTGCCAGCAGTTACTCCCGACAGACCTCTGGAAACACCATATATTTT. Protein sequence: CASSYSRQTSGNTIYF.

The chain uses TRBV30 and TRBJ2-5; TRBD2 is a possible D gene (6 bases). The CDR3 totals 13 residues. V gave up 5 bases and J gave up 1 base, with 11 bases separating them. The germline V gene encodes CDR1 GTSNPN and CDR2 SVGIG (reference sequence). CDR3 nucleotide sequence: TGTGCCTGGGCCCGGGGGTTCCAAGAGACCCAGTACTTC. Its translation is CAWARGFQETQYF.

The V and J genes are TRBV7-6 and TRBJ1-5; D remains ambiguous. The V gene lost 5 bases and the J gene lost 7 bases, with 21 bases spanning the gap. Germline values: CDR1 SGHVS, CDR2 FNYEAQ. CDR3 length equals 16 residues. Written as DNA, the CDR3 is TGTGCCAGCAGCCCCCACCTAAGCCTGCTCCCCCAGCCCCAGCATTTT. Its translation is CASSPHLSLLPQPQHF.

This chain uses TRBV27 with TRBJ1-2, with TRBD1 as a possible D gene (6 bases). Deletions cut 3 bases from V and 6 bases from J, with 17 bases between. The V gene's germline CDR1 is MNHEY and CDR2 SMNVEV (reference sequence). CDR3 length: 15 amino acids. The chain's CDR3 is CASSLQPDRIDGYTF. The DNA of the CDR3 is TGTGCCAGCAGTTTGCAACCCGACAGGATTGATGGCTACACCTTC.

V and J are TRBV21-1 and TRBJ1-5; the table's D gene call, TRBD1, was not cross checked with the DNA. TRBV21-1 is a pseudogene. CDR3 length: 15 residues. CDR3 nucleotide sequence: TGTGCCAGCAGCACGGGCAGGGGAAGGGATCAGCCCCAGCATTTT. The encoded protein is CASSTGRGRDQPQHF.

As concerns this clone: The identical CDR3 is also encoded by other nucleotide sequences in the sample. The genes are TRBV10-3 and TRBJ2-3; 9 bases agree with TRBD1. The V gene end was trimmed by 6 bases and the J gene end by 2 bases; junction bases not matched to a gene: 3. Germline V CDR1 and CDR2: ENHRY, SYGVKD. The CDR3 consists of 14 residues. The CDR3 loop reads CAISRDRDTDTQYF. CDR3 DNA sequence: TGTGCCATCAGCCGGGACAGGGACACAGATACGCAGTATTTT.

V and J are TRBV11-2 and TRBJ1-2; no clear D gene. Germline values: CDR1 SGHAT, CDR2 FQNNGV. The V end was cut by 8 bases, the J end by 6 bases, with 13 bases between. The CDR3 loop spans 12 amino acids. The CDR3 here is CASAGESDGYTF. The CDR3 DNA follows: TGTGCCAGCGCCGGGGAATCAGATGGCTACACCTTC.

This chain links TRBV20-1 with TRBJ2-2; possibly TRBD2 for D (6 bases). With 6 bases removed from V and 8 bases from J, the gap between germline ends came to 10 bases. This CDR3 spans 11 amino acids. Germline assignment: CDR1 DFQATT and CDR2 SNEGSKA (reference sequence). The CDR3 protein is CSAPRGGELFF. DNA for the CDR3: TGCAGTGCCCCACGGGGGGGGGAGCTGTTTTTT.

The chain joins TRBV6-1 to TRBJ1-4, with 9 bases lining up with TRBD1. The germline CDR1 and CDR2 sequences are MNHNS and SASEGT. Trimming at V came to 3 bases and at J to 5 bases, leaving 7 bases not matched to a gene. This CDR3 is built from 16 residues. The CDR3, as DNA: TGTGCCAGCAGTGACCCCGGGACAGGGAGAAATGAAAAACTGTTTTTT. It translates to CASSDPGTGRNEKLFF.

The V call is TRBV4-3, the J call TRBJ1-4; D possibly corresponds to TRBD1 (6 bases). The CDR3 has 15 amino acids. The ends were cut back, 6 bases at V and 4 bases at J, with 15 bases in the middle. CDR1 is LGHNA and CDR2 is YSLEER in the germline V gene. In DNA, the CDR3 is TGCGCCAGCAGACTACGGACAGCAAATAATGAAAAACTGTTTTTT. It codes for CASRLRTANNEKLFF.

A word on this clone: Other nucleotide sequences from this sample produce the same CDR3. J is TRBJ1-2 and V is TRBV30; 8 bases agree with TRBD1. Trimming removed 2 bases from V and 6 bases from J; junction bases left unmatched: 5. Germline CDR1 reads GTSNPN; CDR2 reads SVGIG (reference sequence). CDR3 size: 13 residues. CDR3 region: CAWSPDRGNGYTF. The CDR3 DNA sequence: TGTGCCTGGAGTCCTGACAGGGGCAATGGCTACACCTTC.

The chain has TRBV5-8 and TRBJ1-2; D possibly corresponds to TRBD1 (6 bases). Germline CDR1 and CDR2: SGHTS and YDEGEE. This CDR3 spans 16 amino acids. Trimming stripped 3 bases from V and 7 bases from J, with 22 bases between. The CDR3 DNA reads as TGTGCCAGCAGCTCAAGACTTCTCGCGGGGGCGCCTGGCTACACCTTC. Its protein is CASSSRLLAGAPGYTF.

This clone has a single count. J is TRBJ2-7 and V is TRBV11-2; 7 nucleotides match TRBD2. The CDR3 covers 14 residues. V was clipped by 6 bases and J by 2 bases; unmatched bases: 7. Germline V CDR1 and CDR2: SGHAT, FQNNGV. CDR3 DNA: TGTGCCAGCAGACAACGGGGGGTCCCCTACGAGCAGTACTTC. It is translated as CASRQRGVPYEQYF.

The chain combines TRBV6-1 with TRBJ1-3; D gene uncertain. Trimming pared 8 bases from V and 2 bases from J, leaving 7 bases between. The CDR3 is made up of 12 amino acids. Germline V gives CDR1 MNHNS, CDR2 SASEGT. In DNA form, the CDR3 reads TGTGCCAGCCGCGTGGCTGGAAACACCATATATTTT. This codes for CASRVAGNTIYF.

This rearrangement joins TRBV29-1 to TRBJ2-3; 15 bases agree with TRBD2. The CDR3 loop spans 17 amino acids. V was pared by 1 base and J by 2 bases, with 4 bases of the junction left unmatched. Germline CDR1 SQVTM, CDR2 ANQGSEA. The CDR3 region has the DNA TGCAGCGTTGAAGGGACTAGCGGGGGGGCTTTCACAGATACGCAGTATTTT. It specifies CSVEGTSGGAFTDTQYF.

J is TRBJ2-2 and V is TRBV9, with unresolved D. The CDR3 extends over 12 amino acids. Germline CDR1 and CDR2: SGDLS and YYNGEE. The V gene lost 2 bases and the J gene lost 7 bases, with 6 bases spanning the gap. The CDR3: CASSVSGGELFF. The CDR3 bases are TGTGCCAGCAGCGTGTCGGGCGGGGAGCTGTTTTTT.